This T cell receptor beta chain was found in a study of cytomegalovirus exposure and HLA in healthy donors. Study conclusions and caveats: It was reportedly the case that the classifier diagnosed cytomegalovirus status with high specificity and sensitivity. Researchers counted around 150 TCR beta chains as cytomegalovirus-associated.

Assay: immunoSEQ multiplex PCR; the TCRdb copy retains only in-frame clones and omits some. Among 85,000 to 95,000 clones, about 96% were seen once, and the ten largest hold more than 0.65%. The germline V gene encodes CDR1 MNHEY and CDR2 SVGAGI. Trimming removed 7 bases at V and 4 bases at J, with 13 bases between. The CDR3 is 13 residues long. A word on this clone: Its target is not known.

V and J are TRBV6-5 and TRBJ1-2; D gene uncertain. This receptor was taken from a man aged 18-30 years in good health and CMV-seronegative. The sample taken for sequencing was PBMCs. The CDR3 reads CASTKIGSYGYTF. Written as DNA, the CDR3 is TGTGCCAGCACTAAAATCGGGAGCTATGGCTACACCTTC.